Below, one T cell receptor (beta chain) is given with its context. Unmatched junction bases numbered 6, after V lost 4 bases and J lost 5 bases. The CDR3 covers 15 residues. Per germline, CDR1 LGHNA and CDR2 YNFKEQ. One Seattle source followed patients from active infection through their disease course. This sample is drawn from a study of blood T cell repertoires in COVID-19. Study summary: The origin of the acute and convalescent COVID-19 samples was the United States, Italy and Spain. The analysed material was cDNA or gDNA that came from T cells, B-cell-depleted T cells, or PBMCs.

In the authors' methods: Nucleated cell counts were estimated from reference gene primer amplification. The data were produced by immunoSEQ multiplex PCR, yet TCRdb's version contains in-frame clones alone and is incomplete. The V and J calls and clone size are taken from that table; D and trimming were inferred from the DNA. This table has 120,000 to 150,000 clones, about 87% appearing once. V gene TRBV4-2 combines with J gene TRBJ1-1; the match to TRBD1 covers 11 bases. This receptor was taken from a human donor with COVID-19, enrolled during active disease. The donor label of this sample is uncertain. Specimen: peripheral blood. CDR3 residues: CASSPKDRGQTEAFF. CDR3 DNA sequence: TGTGCCAGCAGCCCCAAGGACAGGGGGCAAACTGAAGCTTTCTTT.